What follows are 21 T cell receptor beta chains derived from one specimen sequenced in a study of sequential checkpoint blockade in melanoma. Regarding treatment: randomized to nivolumab then ipilimumab (arm A) or the reverse (arm B). The method was immunoSEQ multiplex PCR; TCRdb's version includes in-frame clones alone and lacks a portion of them. The data contain 9,500 to 11,000 clones, 78% of them singletons. Sequences were derived from CD8+ T cells sorted from blood (inferred from file names), sampled from a patient given nivolumab and ipilimumab in sequence. Receptor source: a human donor with melanoma.

The rearrangement uses TRBV5-4 and TRBJ2-3; weak D call: TRBD2 (5 bases). Between the trimmed V and J ends, which lost 0 bases and 3 bases, there was a span of 17 bases. Germline V gene lookup returns CDR1 SGHNT and CDR2 YYREEE (reference sequence). This CDR3 is built from 17 residues. The CDR3 region has the DNA TGTGCCAGCAGCTTGGGGAGGTTGGATAGTAATACAGATACGCAGTATTTT. It is translated as CASSLGRLDSNTDTQYF.

The V gene is TRBV6-6, the J gene TRBJ1-1; no definite D call. This CDR3 is 12 amino acids long. Germline V lookup: CDR1 MNHNY, CDR2 SVGAGI (reference sequence). Trimming removed 6 bases at V and 6 bases at J, with 11 bases between. The CDR3 sequence: CASSDQVPEAFF. The CDR3 DNA sequence: TGTGCCAGCAGCGATCAGGTCCCTGAAGCTTTCTTT.

This rearrangement joins TRBV7-9 to TRBJ2-7; 7 bases map to TRBD1. The germline V gene has CDR1 SEHNR and CDR2 FQNEAQ (reference sequence). V was clipped by 5 bases and J by 7 bases; unmatched bases: 8. The CDR3 consists of 13 residues. CDR3 nucleotides: TGTGCCAGCAGCGGGCGACAGGGTGGGGAGCAGTACTTC. It is translated as CASSGRQGGEQYF.

This CDR3 is CASSLASPYEQYF. In DNA, the CDR3 is TGTGCCAGCAGCTTAGCTAGTCCTTACGAGCAGTACTTC. The chain carries TRBV11-2 and TRBJ2-7; D ambiguous. In germline, CDR1 is SGHAT, CDR2 FQNNGV. Trimming took 1 base from V and 4 from J, leaving 8 bases between them. The CDR3 is 13 amino acids.

This rearrangement joins TRBV7-9 to TRBJ1-5; the D is unclear. The length of the CDR3 is 12 residues. Germline V gene data show CDR1 as SEHNR and CDR2 as FQNEAQ (reference sequence). V was cut by 6 bases and J by 2 bases, with 5 bases left in between. As DNA, the CDR3 is TGTGCCAGCAGGATAGGCAATCAGCCCCAGCATTTT. Amino acids: CASRIGNQPQHF.

The rearrangement joins TRBV6-6 to TRBJ1-1; D remains unclear. Trimming took 2 bases from V and 14 from J, leaving 9 bases between them. Germline CDR1 reads MNHNY; CDR2 reads SVGAGI (reference sequence). The CDR3 sequence is 10 residues long. The CDR3 DNA reads TGTGCCAGCAGTTACGAAGCCAACTTCTTT. Protein sequence: CASSYEANFF.

The rearrangement links TRBV9 to TRBJ2-7, with D uncertain. Germline-derived CDR1 and CDR2 are SGDLS and YYNGEE. This CDR3 comprises 14 residues. Trimming removed 1 base at V and 0 bases at J, with 8 bases between. The CDR3 nucleotides are TGTGCCAGCAGCGTACATGGCACCTCCTACGAGCAGTACTTC. This translates into CASSVHGTSYEQYF.

The CDR3 loop reads CASSVGGETGELFF. As DNA, the CDR3 is TGTGCCAGCAGTGTCGGGGGAGAAACCGGGGAGCTGTTTTTT. This chain connects TRBV6-4 to TRBJ2-2; perhaps TRBD2 as D (6 bases). V lost 4 bases and J 5 bases, leaving 11 bases between the germline ends. The germline gives CDR1 MRHNA, CDR2 SNTAGT. This CDR3 spans 14 amino acids.

The sample holds a few counts of this clone. J is TRBJ2-1 and V is TRBV6-1; 11 bases align to TRBD1. The V gene end was trimmed by 1 base and the J gene end by 9 bases; junction bases not matched to a gene: 5. The CDR3 spans 15 residues. Germline CDR1 MNHNS, CDR2 SASEGT. CDR3 sequence (DNA): TGTGCCAGCAGTGAAGTCGGACAGGGGGCTGTTGAGCAGTTCTTC. As protein: CASSEVGQGAVEQFF.

The chain couples TRBV2 to TRBJ2-1; no clear D. The V end was cut by 4 bases, the J end by 0 bases, with 7 bases between. The CDR3 spans 14 residues. The germline V gene encodes CDR1 SNHLY and CDR2 FYNNEI. Written as DNA, the CDR3 is TGTGCCAGCAGTGTGGAGAGCTCCTACAATGAGCAGTTCTTC. Its translation is CASSVESSYNEQFF.

V usage is TRBV9 and J usage is TRBJ1-2; D gene ambiguous. With 0 bases removed from V and 3 bases from J, the gap between germline ends came to 12 bases. Per germline, CDR1 SGDLS and CDR2 YYNGEE. The CDR3 spans 15 residues. The CDR3 DNA reads as TGTGCCAGCAGCGTAGCGAAGGAGGGAGACTATGGCTACACCTTC. Protein product: CASSVAKEGDYGYTF.

V usage is TRBV9 and J usage is TRBJ1-5; 8 bases line up with TRBD1. The CDR3 covers 14 residues. Germline lookup yields CDR1 SGDLS and CDR2 YYNGEE. Trimming removed 0 bases from V and 6 bases from J; junction bases left unmatched: 2. The CDR3: CASSVGQGFQPQHF. CDR3 coding DNA: TGTGCCAGCAGCGTAGGACAGGGGTTTCAGCCCCAGCATTTT.

The gene calls are TRBV9 and TRBJ2-3; the D gene is possibly TRBD2 (5 bases). V dropped 5 bases and J dropped 3 bases, with 16 bases sitting between them. Germline lookup yields CDR1 SGDLS and CDR2 YYNGEE. This CDR3 comprises 15 residues. CDR3 coding DNA: TGTGCCAGCAGTTCTGGCGGGTGGGGTACAGATACGCAGTATTTT. Encoded protein: CASSSGGWGTDTQYF.

CDR3: CASSGATSGPYEQYF. The CDR3 DNA is TGTGCCAGCAGCGGCGCGACTAGCGGGCCGTACGAGCAGTACTTC. This chain links TRBV6-4 with TRBJ2-5, with 10 bases matching TRBD2. The J call may be in error: the DNA end matches TRBJ2-7 better. CDR3 length: 15 residues. Germline CDR1 MRHNA, CDR2 SNTAGT.

V gene TRBV7-3 combines with J gene TRBJ2-1, with D hard to call. V was trimmed by 4 bases and J by 0 bases, leaving 10 bases between them. This CDR3 contains 15 residues. Germline V CDR1 and CDR2: SGHTA, FQGTGA. CDR3 sequence: CASSSLASSYNEQFF. The CDR3, as DNA: TGTGCCAGCAGCTCCCTCGCCAGCTCCTACAATGAGCAGTTCTTC.

The rearrangement links TRBV5-6 to TRBJ2-7, with a possible D match to TRBD1 (5 bases). The germline gives CDR1 SGHDT, CDR2 YYEEEE. This CDR3 is 11 amino acids long. Trimming left V 4 bases short and J 6 bases short, with 8 bases between. Here the CDR3 reads CASSQGPEQYF. The CDR3 coding sequence is TGTGCCAGCAGCCAGGGTCCCGAGCAGTACTTC.

J is TRBJ2-7 and V is TRBV9; 11 bases match TRBD2. CDR1 and CDR2 (germline): SGDLS, YYNGEE. The ends lost 0 bases at V and 5 bases at J; junction bases unmatched: 4. The CDR3 totals 15 residues. The CDR3 DNA follows: TGTGCCAGCAGCGTAGCCACTAGCGGGAGCAACGAGCAGTACTTC. This translates into CASSVATSGSNEQYF.

The chain couples TRBV9 to TRBJ2-3; D is unresolved. The CDR3 consists of 13 residues. V dropped 8 bases and J dropped 2 bases, with 12 bases sitting between them. Germline lookup yields CDR1 SGDLS and CDR2 YYNGEE. In DNA, the CDR3 is TGTGCCAGTGCTCCCGAGGCCACAGATACGCAGTATTTT. This sequence encodes CASAPEATDTQYF.

CDR3 DNA: TGTGCCAGCAGCTTAGGCCTTAGCGGGAGTACCACAGATACGCAGTATTTT. Protein sequence: CASSLGLSGSTTDTQYF. This sequence joins TRBV13 and TRBJ2-3, with TRBD2 matching over 9 bases. CDR3 length: 17 amino acids. V shed 0 bases, J shed 2 bases, and the junction held 6 bases outside the gene matches. Germline V CDR1 and CDR2: PRHDT, FYEKMQ (reference sequence).

The chain carries TRBV19 and TRBJ1-5, with 12 bases fitting TRBD1. V dropped 5 bases and J dropped 6; count of bases not matched to a gene: 5. The length of the CDR3 is 15 residues. Germline CDR1 reads LNHDA; CDR2 reads SQIVND (reference sequence). CDR3 nucleotide sequence: TGTGCCAGTAGTCTCGGGACAGGGGGCCTTCAGCCCCAGCATTTT. Translated, it gives CASSLGTGGLQPQHF.

The rearrangement uses TRBV29-1 and TRBJ2-5; 7 bases fit TRBD1. Germline values: CDR1 SQVTM, CDR2 ANQGSEA. The CDR3 runs 12 residues. Trimming cost V 8 bases and J 3 bases; bases outside gene matches: 6. CDR3 sequence (DNA): TGCAGCCTTCTGGGACAGAAAGAGACCCAGTACTTC. Residues: CSLLGQKETQYF.